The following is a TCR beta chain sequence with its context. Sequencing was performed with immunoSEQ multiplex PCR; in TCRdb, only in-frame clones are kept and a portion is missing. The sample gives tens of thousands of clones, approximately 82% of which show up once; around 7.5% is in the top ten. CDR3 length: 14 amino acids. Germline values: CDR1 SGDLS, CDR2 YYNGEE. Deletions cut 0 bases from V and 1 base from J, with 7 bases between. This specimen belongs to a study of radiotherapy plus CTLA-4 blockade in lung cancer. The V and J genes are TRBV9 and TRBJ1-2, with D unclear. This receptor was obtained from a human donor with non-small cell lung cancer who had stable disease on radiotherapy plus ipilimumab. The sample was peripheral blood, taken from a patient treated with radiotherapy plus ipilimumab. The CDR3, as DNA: TGTGCCAGCAGCGTAGACGACAATAACTATGGCTACACCTTC. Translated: CASSVDDNNYGYTF. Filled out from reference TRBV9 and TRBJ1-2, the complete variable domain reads DSGVTQTPKHLITATGQRVTLRCSPRSGDLSVYWYQQSLDQGLQFLIQYYNGEERAKGNILERFSAQQFPDLHSELNLSSLELGDSALYFCASSVDDNNYGYTFGSGTRLTVV.